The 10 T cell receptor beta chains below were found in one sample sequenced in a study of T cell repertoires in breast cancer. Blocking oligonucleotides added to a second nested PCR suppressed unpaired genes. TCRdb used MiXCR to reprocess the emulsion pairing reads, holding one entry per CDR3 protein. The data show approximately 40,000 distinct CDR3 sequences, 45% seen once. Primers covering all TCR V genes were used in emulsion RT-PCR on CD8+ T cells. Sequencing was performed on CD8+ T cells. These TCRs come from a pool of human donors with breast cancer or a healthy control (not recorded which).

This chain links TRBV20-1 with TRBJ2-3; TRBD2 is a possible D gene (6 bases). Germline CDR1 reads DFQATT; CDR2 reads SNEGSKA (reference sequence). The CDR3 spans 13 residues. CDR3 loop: CSRFAGREDTQYF. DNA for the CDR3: TGCAGCCGCTTCGCGGGAAGAGAAGATACGCAGTATTTT.

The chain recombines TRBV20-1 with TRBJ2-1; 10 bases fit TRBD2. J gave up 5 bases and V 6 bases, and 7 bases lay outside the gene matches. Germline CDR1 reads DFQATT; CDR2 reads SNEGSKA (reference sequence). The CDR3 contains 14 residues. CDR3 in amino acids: CSAINLAGDNEQFF. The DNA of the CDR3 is TGCAGTGCGATTAACCTAGCGGGAGACAATGAGCAGTTCTTC.

The CDR3 coding sequence is TGTGCCAGCAGCGTCATGGGGGGCGACACCGGGGAGCTGTTTTTT. Its protein is CASSVMGGDTGELFF. This rearrangement joins TRBV25-1 to TRBJ2-2; D may be TRBD1 or TRBD2 (6 bases each). Trimming removed 6 bases at V and 3 bases at J, with 14 bases between. The CDR3 is 15 residues long. CDR1 and CDR2 from the germline V gene are MGHDK and SYGVNS.

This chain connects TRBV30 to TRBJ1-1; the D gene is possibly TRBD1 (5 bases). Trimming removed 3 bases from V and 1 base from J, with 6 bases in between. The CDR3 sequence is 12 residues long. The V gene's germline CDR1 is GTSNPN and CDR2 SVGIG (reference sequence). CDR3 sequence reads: CAWSRENTEAFF. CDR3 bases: TGTGCCTGGAGCAGGGAGAACACTGAAGCTTTCTTT.

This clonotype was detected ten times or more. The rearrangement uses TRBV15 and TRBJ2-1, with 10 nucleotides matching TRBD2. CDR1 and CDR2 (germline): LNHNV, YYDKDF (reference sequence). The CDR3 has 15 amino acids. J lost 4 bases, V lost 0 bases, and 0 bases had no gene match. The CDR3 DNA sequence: TGTGCCACCAGCAGAGATAGCGGGGGGTACAATGAGCAGTTCTTC. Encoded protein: CATSRDSGGYNEQFF.

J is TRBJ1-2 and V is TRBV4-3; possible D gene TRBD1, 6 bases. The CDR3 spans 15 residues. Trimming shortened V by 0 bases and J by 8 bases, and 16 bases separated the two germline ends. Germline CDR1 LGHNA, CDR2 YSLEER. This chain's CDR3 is CASSQDRRDTKGYTF. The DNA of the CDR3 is TGCGCCAGCAGCCAAGATCGAAGGGACACCAAGGGCTACACCTTC.

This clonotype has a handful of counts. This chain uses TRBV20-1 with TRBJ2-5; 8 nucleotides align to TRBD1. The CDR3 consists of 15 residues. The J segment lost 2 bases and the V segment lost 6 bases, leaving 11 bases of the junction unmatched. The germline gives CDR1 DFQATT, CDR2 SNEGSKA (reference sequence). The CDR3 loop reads CSARPGQAGQETQYF. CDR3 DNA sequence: TGCAGTGCCCGACCGGGACAGGCGGGTCAAGAGACCCAGTACTTC.

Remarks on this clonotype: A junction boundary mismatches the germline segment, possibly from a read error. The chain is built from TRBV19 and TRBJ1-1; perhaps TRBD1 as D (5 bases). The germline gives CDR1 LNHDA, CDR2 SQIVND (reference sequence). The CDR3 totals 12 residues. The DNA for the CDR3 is TGTACCAGTAGGGCCTGGGGGGATGAAGCTTTCTTT. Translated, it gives CTSRAWGDEAFF.

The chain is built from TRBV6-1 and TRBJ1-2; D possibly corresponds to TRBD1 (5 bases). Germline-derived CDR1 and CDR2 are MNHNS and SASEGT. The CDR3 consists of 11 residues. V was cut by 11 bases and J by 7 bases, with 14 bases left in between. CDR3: CAAQSRVGYTF. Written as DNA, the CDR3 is TGTGCCGCTCAGAGCAGGGTTGGCTACACCTTC.

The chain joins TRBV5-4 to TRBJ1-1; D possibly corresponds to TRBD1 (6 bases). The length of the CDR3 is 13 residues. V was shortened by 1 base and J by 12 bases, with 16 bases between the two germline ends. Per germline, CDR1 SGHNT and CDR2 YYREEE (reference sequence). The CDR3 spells CASSLRAGVMPFF. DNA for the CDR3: TGTGCCAGCAGCTTGAGGGCAGGGGTAATGCCTTTCTTT.